Sequencing of this T cell receptor (beta chain) was carried out in a study of OX40 agonist ivuxolimab in advanced cancers. Study results and caveats: On average, CD8+ T cells showed a greater number of expanded clones than CD4+. At 0.1 to 3.0 mg/kg and by week 6, CD4+ and CD8+ T cells in the blood had expanded clonally. Which antigen the expanded peripheral T cells recognized is unknown.

Worth noting for this clone: Its cognate antigen is unknown.

The length of the CDR3 is 16 residues. Trimming cost V 2 bases and J 6 bases; bases outside gene matches: 8. Germline lookup yields CDR1 SGHNT and CDR2 YENEEA. Data came from immunoSEQ multiplex PCR; TCRdb stores just in-frame clones and leaves some out. The sample shows about 67,000 clones, around 83% of them seen only once. V gene TRBV11-3 combines with J gene TRBJ2-2; 8 nucleotides agree with TRBD2. The starting material was CD4+ or CD8+ T cells sorted from blood, obtained in a trial of the OX40 agonist ivuxolimab. The sequence was obtained from an adult with an advanced solid tumor such as melanoma, head and neck, liver or kidney cancer. The CDR3 DNA follows: TGTGCCAGCAGCTTACTGGACGGGGGGGCCGCCGGGGAGCTGTTTTTT. As protein: CASSLLDGGAAGELFF.